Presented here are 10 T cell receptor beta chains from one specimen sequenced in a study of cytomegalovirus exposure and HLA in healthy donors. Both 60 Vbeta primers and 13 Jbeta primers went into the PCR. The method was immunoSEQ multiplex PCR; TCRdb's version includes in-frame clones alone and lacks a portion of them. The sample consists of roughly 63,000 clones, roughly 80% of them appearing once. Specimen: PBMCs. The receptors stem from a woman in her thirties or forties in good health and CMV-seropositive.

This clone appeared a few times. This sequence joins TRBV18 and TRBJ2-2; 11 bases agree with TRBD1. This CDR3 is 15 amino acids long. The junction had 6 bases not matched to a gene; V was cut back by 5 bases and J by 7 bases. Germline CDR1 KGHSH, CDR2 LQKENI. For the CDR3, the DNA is TGTGCCAGCTCAACCGGACAGGGGGCGAGCGGGGAGCTGTTTTTT. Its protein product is CASSTGQGASGELFF.

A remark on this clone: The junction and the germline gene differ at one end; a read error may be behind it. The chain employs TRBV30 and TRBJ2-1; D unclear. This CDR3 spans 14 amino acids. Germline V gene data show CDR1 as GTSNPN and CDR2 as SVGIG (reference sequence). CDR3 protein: CARSPVYSYNEQFF. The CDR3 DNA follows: TGTGCCCGGAGCCCCGTGTACTCCTACAATGAGCAGTTCTTC.

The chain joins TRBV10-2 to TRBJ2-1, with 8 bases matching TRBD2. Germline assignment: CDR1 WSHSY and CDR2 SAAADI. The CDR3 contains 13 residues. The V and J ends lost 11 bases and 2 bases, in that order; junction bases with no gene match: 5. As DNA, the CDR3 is TGCGCCGACAGCGGGGGTCCCTACAATGAGCAGTTCTTC. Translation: CADSGGPYNEQFF.

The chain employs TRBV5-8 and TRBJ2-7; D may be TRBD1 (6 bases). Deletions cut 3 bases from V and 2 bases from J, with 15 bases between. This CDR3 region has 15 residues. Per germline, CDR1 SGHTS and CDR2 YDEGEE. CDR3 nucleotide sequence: TGTGCCAGCAGCTATGGGACAATTGAGGCCTACGAGCAGTACTTC. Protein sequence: CASSYGTIEAYEQYF. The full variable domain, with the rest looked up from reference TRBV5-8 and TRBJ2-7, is EAGVTQSPTHLIKTRGQQATLRCSPISGHTSVYWYQQALGLGLQFLLWYDEGEERNRGNFPPRFSGRQFPNYSSELNVNALELEDSALYLCASSYGTIEAYEQYFGPGTRLTVT.

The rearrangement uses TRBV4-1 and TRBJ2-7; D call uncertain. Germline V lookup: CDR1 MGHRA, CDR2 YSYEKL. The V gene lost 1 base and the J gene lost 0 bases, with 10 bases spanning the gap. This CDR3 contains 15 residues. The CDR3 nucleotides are TGCGCCAGCAGCCAAGCCGCGTTGGTCTCCTACGAGCAGTACTTC. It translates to CASSQAALVSYEQYF.

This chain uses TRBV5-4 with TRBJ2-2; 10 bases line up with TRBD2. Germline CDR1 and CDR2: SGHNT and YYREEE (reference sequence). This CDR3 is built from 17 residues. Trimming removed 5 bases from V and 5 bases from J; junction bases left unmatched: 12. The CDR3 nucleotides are TGTGCCAGCAGAGATGGAGCGGGGGGGCCTAAAACCGGGGAGCTGTTTTTT. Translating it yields CASRDGAGGPKTGELFF.

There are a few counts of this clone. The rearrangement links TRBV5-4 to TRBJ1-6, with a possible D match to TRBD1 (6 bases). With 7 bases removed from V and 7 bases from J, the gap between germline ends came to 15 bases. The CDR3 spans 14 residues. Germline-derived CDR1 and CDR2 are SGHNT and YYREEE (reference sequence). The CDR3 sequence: CASSQEQGNSPLHF. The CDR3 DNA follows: TGTGCCAGCTCACAGGAACAGGGCAATTCACCCCTCCACTTT.

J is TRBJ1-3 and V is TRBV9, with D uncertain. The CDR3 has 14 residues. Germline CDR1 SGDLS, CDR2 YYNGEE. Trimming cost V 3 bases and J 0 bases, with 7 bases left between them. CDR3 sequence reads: CASSARGSGNTIYF. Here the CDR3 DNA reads TGTGCCAGCAGCGCCCGGGGCTCTGGAAACACCATATATTTT.

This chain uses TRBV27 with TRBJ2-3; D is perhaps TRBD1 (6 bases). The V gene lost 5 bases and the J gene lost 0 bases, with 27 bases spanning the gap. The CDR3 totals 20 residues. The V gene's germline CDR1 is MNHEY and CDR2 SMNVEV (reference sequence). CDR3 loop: CASSITPPGQGHTSTDTQYF. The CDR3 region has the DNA TGTGCCAGCAGTATAACTCCTCCGGGACAAGGACACACTAGCACAGATACGCAGTATTTT.

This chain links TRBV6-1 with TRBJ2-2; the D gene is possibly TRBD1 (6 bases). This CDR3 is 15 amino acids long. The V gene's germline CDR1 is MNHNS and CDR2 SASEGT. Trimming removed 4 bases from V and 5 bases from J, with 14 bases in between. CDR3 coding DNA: TGTGCCAGCAGTGGGAGGACAGATACAACCGGGGAGCTGTTTTTT. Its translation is CASSGRTDTTGELFF.